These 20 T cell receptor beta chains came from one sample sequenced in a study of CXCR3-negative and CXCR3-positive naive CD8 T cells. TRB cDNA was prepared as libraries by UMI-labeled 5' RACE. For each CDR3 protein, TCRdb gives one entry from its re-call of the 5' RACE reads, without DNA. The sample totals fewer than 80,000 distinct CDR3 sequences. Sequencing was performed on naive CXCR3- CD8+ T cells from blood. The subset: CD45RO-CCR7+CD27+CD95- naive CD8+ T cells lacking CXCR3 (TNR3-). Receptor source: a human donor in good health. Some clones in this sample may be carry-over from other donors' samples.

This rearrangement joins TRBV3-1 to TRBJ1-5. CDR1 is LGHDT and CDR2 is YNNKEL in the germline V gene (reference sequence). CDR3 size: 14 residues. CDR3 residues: CASSPEGLNQPQHF.

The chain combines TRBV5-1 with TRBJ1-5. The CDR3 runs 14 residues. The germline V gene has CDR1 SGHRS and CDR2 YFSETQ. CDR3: CASSLGEFNQPQHF.

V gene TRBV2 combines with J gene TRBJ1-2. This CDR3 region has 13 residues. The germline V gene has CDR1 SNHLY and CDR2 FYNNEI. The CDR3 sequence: CASSEGAGYGYTF.

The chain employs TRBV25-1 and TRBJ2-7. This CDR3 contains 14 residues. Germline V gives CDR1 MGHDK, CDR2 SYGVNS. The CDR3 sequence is CASSEWGKSYEQYF.

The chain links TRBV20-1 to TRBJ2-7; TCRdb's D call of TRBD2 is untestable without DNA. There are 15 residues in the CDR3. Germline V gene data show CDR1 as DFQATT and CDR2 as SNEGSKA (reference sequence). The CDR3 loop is CSARGEGLPSYEQYF.

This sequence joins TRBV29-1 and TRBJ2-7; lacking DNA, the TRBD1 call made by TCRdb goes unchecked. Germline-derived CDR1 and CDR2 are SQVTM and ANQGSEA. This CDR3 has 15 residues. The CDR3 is CSVESAGGTLIEQYF.

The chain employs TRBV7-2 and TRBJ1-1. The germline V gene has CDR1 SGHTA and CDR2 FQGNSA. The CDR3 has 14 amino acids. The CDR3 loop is CASSVSQGWPEAFF.

The chain's CDR3 is CASSLVADLGGQYF. The chain is built from TRBV13 and TRBJ2-7; absent DNA, TCRdb's TRBD2 call cannot be checked. CDR1 and CDR2 from the germline V gene are PRHDT and FYEKMQ (reference sequence). CDR3 length: 14 residues.

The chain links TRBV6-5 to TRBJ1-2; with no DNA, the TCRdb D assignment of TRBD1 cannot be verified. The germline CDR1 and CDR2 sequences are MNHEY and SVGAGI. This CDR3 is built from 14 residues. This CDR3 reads CASSLIRQGHGYTF.

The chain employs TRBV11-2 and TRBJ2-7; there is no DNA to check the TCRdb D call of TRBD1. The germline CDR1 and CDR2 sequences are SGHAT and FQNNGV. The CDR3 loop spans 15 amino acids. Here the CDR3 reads CASSLGTGAFGEQYF.

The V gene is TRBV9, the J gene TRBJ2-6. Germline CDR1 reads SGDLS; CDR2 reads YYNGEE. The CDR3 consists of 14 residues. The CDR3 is CASSGEVGANVLTF.

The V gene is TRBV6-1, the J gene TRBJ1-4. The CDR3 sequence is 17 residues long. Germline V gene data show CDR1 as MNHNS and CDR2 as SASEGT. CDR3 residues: CASSEIEGTATNEKLFF.

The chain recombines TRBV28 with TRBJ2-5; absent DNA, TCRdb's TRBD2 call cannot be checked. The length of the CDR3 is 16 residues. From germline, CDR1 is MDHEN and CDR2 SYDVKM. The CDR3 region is CASSPLAGVGQETQYF.

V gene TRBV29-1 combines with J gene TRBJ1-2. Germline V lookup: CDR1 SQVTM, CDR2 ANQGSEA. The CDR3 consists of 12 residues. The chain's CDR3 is CSVEREIGGYTF.

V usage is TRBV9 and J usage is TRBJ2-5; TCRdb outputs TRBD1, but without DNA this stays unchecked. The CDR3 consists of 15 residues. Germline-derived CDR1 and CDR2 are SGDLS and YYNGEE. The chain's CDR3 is CASSGHGTGGETQYF.

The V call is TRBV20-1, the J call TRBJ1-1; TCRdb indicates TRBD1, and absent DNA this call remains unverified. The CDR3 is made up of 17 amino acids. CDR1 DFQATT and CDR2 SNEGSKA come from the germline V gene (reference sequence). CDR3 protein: CSARTRATGAANTEAFF.

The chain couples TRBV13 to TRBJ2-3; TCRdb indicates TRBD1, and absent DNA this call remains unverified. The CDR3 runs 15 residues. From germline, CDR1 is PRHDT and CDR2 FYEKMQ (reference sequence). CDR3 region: CASSSRTGVTDTQYF. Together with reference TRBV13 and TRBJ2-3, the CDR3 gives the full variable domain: AAGVIQSPRHLIKEKRETATLKCYPIPRHDTVYWYQQGPGQDPQFLISFYEKMQSDKGSIPDRFSAQQFSDYHSELNMSSLELGDSALYFCASSSRTGVTDTQYFGPGTRLTVL.

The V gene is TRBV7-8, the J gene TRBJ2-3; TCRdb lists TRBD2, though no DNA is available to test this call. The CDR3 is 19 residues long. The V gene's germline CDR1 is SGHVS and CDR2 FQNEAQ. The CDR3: CASSLSRTSGGSGADTQYF.

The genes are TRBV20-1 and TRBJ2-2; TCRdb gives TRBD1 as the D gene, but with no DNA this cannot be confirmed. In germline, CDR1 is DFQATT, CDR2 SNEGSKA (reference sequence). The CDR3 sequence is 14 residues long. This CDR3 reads CSAIASGRPGELFF.

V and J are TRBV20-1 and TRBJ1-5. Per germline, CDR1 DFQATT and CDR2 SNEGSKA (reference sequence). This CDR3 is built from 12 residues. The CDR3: CSAREINQPQHF.